This TCR beta chain was obtained from a study of shared clonotypes between healthy human individuals. Study context: Per-donor plates numbered three CD4 naive, three CD4 memory, two CD8 naive and one CD8 memory. Study-wide findings and caveats: Investigators collected only blood, and repertoires in tissues likely differ.

As for this clone: The antigen remains unidentified.

From germline, CDR1 is SGHRS and CDR2 YFSETQ. The CDR3 sequence is 14 residues long. V was pared by 5 bases and J by 3 bases, with 14 bases between. Positively selected for CCR7, the CD45RO-negative cells used as naive CD8 cells excluded terminally differentiated effector memory CD45RA+ cells. For every subset, genomic DNA was evenly distributed across several immunoSEQ plates. Per sorted-subset replicate PCR, input was approximately 200 ng DNA, representing about 30,000 T cell genomes. Data came from immunoSEQ multiplex PCR; TCRdb stores just in-frame clones and leaves some out. The table has more than 2 million clones, 90% to 95% seen once.

Specimen: naive CD8+ T cells from PBMCs. The rearrangement links TRBV5-1 to TRBJ1-1; a possible D gene is TRBD1 (5 bases). This clonotype was obtained from a man aged 18 to 29 in good health. Some clones in this sample may be carry-over from other donors' samples. The CDR3 sequence: CASSSRAGYTEAFF. CDR3 nucleotides: TGCGCCAGCAGTTCCAGGGCCGGCTACACTGAAGCTTTCTTT.